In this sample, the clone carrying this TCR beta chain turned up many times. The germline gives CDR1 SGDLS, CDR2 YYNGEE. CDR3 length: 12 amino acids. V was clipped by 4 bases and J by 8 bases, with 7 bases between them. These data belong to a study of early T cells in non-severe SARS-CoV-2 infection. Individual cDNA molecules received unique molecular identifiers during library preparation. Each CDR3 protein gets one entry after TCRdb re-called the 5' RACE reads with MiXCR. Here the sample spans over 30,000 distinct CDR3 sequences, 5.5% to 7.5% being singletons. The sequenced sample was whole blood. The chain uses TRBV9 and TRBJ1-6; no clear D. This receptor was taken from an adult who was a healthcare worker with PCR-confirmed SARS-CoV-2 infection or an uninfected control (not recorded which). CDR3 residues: CASSPDYSPLHF. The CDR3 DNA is TGTGCCAGCAGCCCCGACTATTCACCCCTCCACTTT.